What follows are 9 T cell receptor beta chains derived from one specimen sequenced in a study of blood T cell repertoires in COVID-19. Some clones are missing from TCRdb's copy, which holds only in-frame ones; the method was immunoSEQ multiplex PCR. The sample gives about 200,000 clones, over 60% of which show up once; roughly 6% is in the top ten. Sequencing input: peripheral blood. These receptors came from a woman in her seventies with acute or convalescent COVID-19.

This chain connects TRBV30 to TRBJ1-5; possible D gene TRBD1, 6 bases. V was clipped by 2 bases and J by 4 bases, with 15 bases between them. Germline CDR1 reads GTSNPN; CDR2 reads SVGIG (reference sequence). This CDR3 has 15 amino acids. The CDR3 DNA is TGTGCCTGGAGTACCCAGGGGTTCTGGAATCAGCCCCAGCATTTT. Translated, it gives CAWSTQGFWNQPQHF.

This sequence joins TRBV3-1 (or the pseudogene TRBV3-2) and TRBJ1-1; TRBD1 agrees at 7 bases. Trimming removed 1 base from V and 1 base from J; junction bases left unmatched: 3. The CDR3 runs 15 residues. Germline CDR1 reads LGHDT; CDR2 reads YNNKEL (reference sequence). CDR3: CASSQGQGQNTEAFF. CDR3 in DNA: TGTGCCAGCAGCCAAGGACAGGGTCAGAACACTGAAGCTTTCTTT.

The chain joins TRBV2 to TRBJ2-1, with 8 bases matching TRBD2. The CDR3 extends over 15 amino acids. The trim removed 8 bases at V and 2 bases at J, leaving 8 bases unmatched. Germline-derived CDR1 and CDR2 are SNHLY and FYNNEI. CDR3: CASGSGRSTYNEQFF. The CDR3 nucleotides read TGTGCCAGCGGAAGCGGGAGATCGACCTACAATGAGCAGTTCTTC.

This sequence joins TRBV6-5 and TRBJ1-5; 8 bases match TRBD1. Per the germline V gene, CDR1 is MNHEY and CDR2 is SVGAGI. V lost 6 bases to trimming and J lost 4 bases; unmatched junction nucleotides: 8. This CDR3 is built from 15 residues. The CDR3 nucleotides are TGTGCCAGCAGACCTACACAGGGGGTAAATCAGCCCCAGCATTTT. Translating gives CASRPTQGVNQPQHF.

This sequence joins TRBV7-9 and TRBJ2-3, with 12 bases lining up with TRBD1. Germline V gene lookup returns CDR1 SEHNR and CDR2 FQNEAQ (reference sequence). This CDR3 spans 15 amino acids. V gave up 7 bases and J gave up 2 bases; unmatched junction bases: 4. The CDR3 coding sequence is TGTGCCAGCAATCGGGGACAGGGGGCCACAGATACGCAGTATTTT. Protein product: CASNRGQGATDTQYF.

The genes are TRBV5-4 and TRBJ1-4; 7 positions match TRBD1. Germline CDR1 and CDR2: SGHNT and YYREEE (reference sequence). The CDR3 has 15 residues. Losses at the gene ends were 1 base for V and 4 bases for J; bases not matched to a gene: 4. CDR3: CASSLPPGGNEKLFF. The CDR3 DNA sequence: TGTGCCAGCAGCTTGCCTCCAGGGGGTAATGAAAAACTGTTTTTT.

This chain's CDR3 is CASSPDRDQPQHF. CDR3 DNA: TGTGCCAGCAGCCCCGACAGGGACCAGCCCCAGCATTTT. V gene TRBV7-2 combines with J gene TRBJ1-5; 7 nucleotides agree with TRBD1. The CDR3 totals 13 residues. V lost 5 bases to trimming and J lost 7 bases; unmatched junction nucleotides: 5. CDR1 and CDR2 from the germline V gene are SGHTA and FQGNSA.

V gene TRBV6-5 combines with J gene TRBJ1-3, with 9 positions matching TRBD1. Germline CDR1 MNHEY, CDR2 SVGAGI. This CDR3 has 15 residues. Trimming removed 6 bases from V and 1 base from J; junction bases left unmatched: 4. In DNA form, the CDR3 reads TGTGCCAGCAGCCCGGGACAGGGATCTGGAAACACCATATATTTT. Residues: CASSPGQGSGNTIYF.

This chain connects TRBV12-5 to TRBJ2-5; 8 bases are shared with TRBD2. From germline, CDR1 is LGHNT and CDR2 FRNRAP. This CDR3 is built from 16 residues. After removal of 1 base from V and 5 bases from J, the junction contained 9 bases not matched to a gene. The CDR3 DNA sequence: TGTGCTAGTGGTTTGGGTAGCGGGATAGGGGGGGAGACCCAGTACTTC. It specifies CASGLGSGIGGETQYF.